Presented here are 9 T cell receptor beta chains from one specimen sequenced in a study of cytomegalovirus exposure and HLA in healthy donors (dated by TCRdb to 2016 to 2017). Libraries were built with the immunoSEQ multiplex PCR assay. A mixture of 60 forward primers for TCR Vbeta segments and 13 reverse primers for TCR Jbeta segments was used in the multiplex PCR. TCRdb holds this immuneACCESS table with in-frame rearrangements only. Some clones are missing; in checked studies, unresolved V genes explain under half, and the rest has no known cause. The sample includes 120,000 or so clones, with 65% to 80% observed a single time. The ten largest clones add up to roughly 6.2% of the sample. Sequencing was done on a sample of PBMCs. The receptors derive from a man aged 25 to 45 in good health and CMV-seropositive.

This clone was picked up one time. The chain has TRBV7-2 and TRBJ2-2; D uncertain. Per germline, CDR1 SGHTA and CDR2 FQGNSA. The CDR3 has 13 amino acids. Between the trimmed V and J ends, which lost 2 bases and 3 bases, there was a span of 4 bases. This chain's CDR3 is CASSLLDTGELFF. The CDR3 DNA reads TGTGCCAGCAGCTTACTCGACACCGGGGAGCTGTTTTTT.

This chain connects TRBV5-6 to TRBJ2-3; TRBD2 matches 8 bases. This CDR3 spans 15 amino acids. The ends lost 3 bases at V and 6 bases at J; junction bases unmatched: 9. Per the germline V gene, CDR1 is SGHDT and CDR2 is YYEEEE. The CDR3 nucleotides are TGTGCCAGCAGCTCGGGACTAGAGATGGGGGATACGCAGTATTTT. Translated, it gives CASSSGLEMGDTQYF.

Remarks on this clone: A junction boundary mismatches the germline segment, possibly from a read error. CDR3: CASSLDGTGTYEQYF. In DNA, the CDR3 is TGTGCTAGCAGCCTGGACGGGACAGGTACCTACGAGCAGTACTTC. The chain couples TRBV7-7 to TRBJ2-7; 8 bases map to TRBD1. The CDR3 is made up of 15 amino acids. The germline gives CDR1 SSHAT, CDR2 FNYEAQ (reference sequence).

This sequence joins TRBV6-1 and TRBJ1-1, with 12 bases that match TRBD1. After removal of 7 bases from V and 2 bases from J, the junction contained 2 bases not matched to a gene. CDR1 is MNHNS and CDR2 is SASEGT in the germline V gene. There are 14 residues in the CDR3. The CDR3 reads CASKGQGANTEAFF. CDR3 DNA: TGTGCCAGCAAGGGACAGGGGGCCAACACTGAAGCTTTCTTT.

The genes are TRBV7-2 and TRBJ2-3; possibly TRBD1 for D (5 bases). The CDR3 consists of 12 residues. CDR1 is SGHTA, CDR2 FQGNSA, per germline. The V and J ends lost 2 bases and 5 bases respectively, with 5 bases between them. The CDR3 coding sequence is TGTGCCAGCAGCTTACAGGGAGATACGCAGTATTTT. It is translated as CASSLQGDTQYF.

This chain joins TRBV5-6 and TRBJ2-5; maybe TRBD2 (6 bases). The CDR3 is 18 residues long. Germline CDR1 SGHDT, CDR2 YYEEEE. Trimming took 4 bases from V and 0 from J, leaving 22 bases between them. The chain's CDR3 is CASSKISGREKYQETQYF. In DNA form, the CDR3 reads TGTGCCAGCAGCAAGATTTCCGGGCGGGAAAAGTACCAAGAGACCCAGTACTTC. The full variable domain, its missing parts supplied by reference TRBV5-6 and TRBJ2-5, is DAGVTQSPTHLIKTRGQQVTLRCSPKSGHDTVSWYQQALGQGPQFIFQYYEEEERQRGNFPDRFSGHQFPNYSSELNVNALLLGDSALYLCASSKISGREKYQETQYFGPGTRLLVL.

In nucleotides, the CDR3 is TGTGCCAGCAGTCAAAGCGGGGGGCGTTACTACGAGCAGTACTTC. It specifies CASSQSGGRYYEQYF. The chain combines TRBV27 with TRBJ2-7; TRBD2 agrees at 9 bases. Germline CDR1 MNHEY, CDR2 SMNVEV (reference sequence). The ends lost 5 bases at V and 3 bases at J; junction bases unmatched: 8. The CDR3 is made up of 15 amino acids.

The rearrangement links TRBV5-6 to TRBJ2-4; D not certain. V was pared by 4 bases and J by 0 bases, with 11 bases between. CDR1 is SGHDT and CDR2 is YYEEEE in the germline V gene. CDR3 length equals 15 residues. The DNA for the CDR3 is TGTGCCAGCAGCCGAATAGCCGAAGCCAAAAACATTCAGTACTTC. Protein: CASSRIAEAKNIQYF.

The J gene is TRBJ2-5, the V gene TRBV7-9, with D unclear. The germline V and J ends were trimmed by 3 bases and 3 bases, with 5 bases remaining between them. CDR3 length: 12 residues. Germline V CDR1 and CDR2: SEHNR, FQNEAQ (reference sequence). CDR3 region: CASSFNKETQYF. The CDR3 coding sequence is TGTGCCAGCAGCTTTAACAAAGAGACCCAGTACTTC.